This T cell receptor beta chain is drawn from a study of blood T cell repertoires in COVID-19. Across the study: There were acute and convalescent COVID-19 samples, and they came from the United States, Italy and Spain. T cells, B-cell-depleted T cells, or PBMCs provided the cDNA or gDNA that served as material.

Per the authors' pipeline: Reference gene primer amplification gave estimated nucleated cell counts. Generated by immunoSEQ multiplex PCR, the TCRdb table keeps only in-frame clones and is missing some. V, J and clone size derive from that table, while D and trimming were established from the DNA sequence. Among about 74,000 clones listed, roughly 81% were seen once. The germline V and J ends were trimmed by 3 bases and 2 bases, with 16 bases remaining between them. In germline, CDR1 is DFQATT, CDR2 SNEGSKA (reference sequence). This CDR3 comprises 15 residues. This chain connects TRBV20-1 to TRBJ2-5; a possible D gene is TRBD2 (6 bases). This TCR was recovered from an older man with acute or convalescent COVID-19. The specimen was peripheral blood. The CDR3 DNA sequence: TGCAGTGCTAGTCCCGTCCGGGACTCGCAAGAGACCCAGTACTTC. It translates to CSASPVRDSQETQYF.